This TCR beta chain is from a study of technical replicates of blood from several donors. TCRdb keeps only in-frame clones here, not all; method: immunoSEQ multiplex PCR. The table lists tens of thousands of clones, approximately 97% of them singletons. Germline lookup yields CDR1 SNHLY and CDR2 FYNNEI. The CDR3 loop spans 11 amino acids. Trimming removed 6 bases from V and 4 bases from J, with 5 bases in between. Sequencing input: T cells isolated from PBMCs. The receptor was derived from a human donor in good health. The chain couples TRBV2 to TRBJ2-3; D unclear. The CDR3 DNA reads TGTGCCAGCAGCTTCGCAGATACGCAGTATTTT. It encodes CASSFADTQYF.